Included here is one T cell receptor beta chain sequence, with context. Using immunoSEQ multiplex PCR, the repertoire was profiled, and TCRdb retains in-frame clones only, with some absent. The sample shows over 65,000 clones, roughly 98% of them seen only once. The entry originates in a study of technical replicates of blood from several donors. This receptor was obtained from a human donor in good health. The material sequenced was T cells isolated from PBMCs.

The CDR3 region is CASSQTGAGNSPLHF. The CDR3 DNA reads TGTGCCAGCAGCCAGACAGGGGCAGGTAATTCACCCCTCCACTTT. The chain links TRBV5-4 to TRBJ1-6; 8 nucleotides align to TRBD1. The CDR3 is 15 residues long. V trimming: 4 bases; J trimming: 6 bases; junction bases outside the gene matches: 6. Germline CDR1 SGHNT, CDR2 YYREEE (reference sequence).